The T cell receptor (beta chain) under discussion was sequenced for a study of OX40 agonist ivuxolimab in advanced cancers. Study conclusions and caveats: More expanded clones were found, on average, in CD8+ than in CD4+ T cells. Partly responding patients at 0.1-3.0 mg/kg showed some of the smallest clonal expansion.

TCRdb's table, derived via immunoSEQ multiplex PCR, lists solely in-frame clones and lacks some. The table includes around 79,000 clones, roughly 85% detected once. In regard to this clone: The antigen is unknown.

Germline V gives CDR1 MNHNY, CDR2 SVGAGI (reference sequence). This CDR3 spans 14 amino acids. V was clipped by 4 bases and J by 3 bases; unmatched bases: 5. Material: CD4+ or CD8+ T cells sorted from blood, obtained in a trial of the OX40 agonist ivuxolimab. The genes are TRBV6-6 and TRBJ1-2; 7 nucleotides agree with TRBD1. The source of this sequence is an adult with an advanced solid tumor such as melanoma, head and neck, liver or kidney cancer. The CDR3 DNA sequence: TGTGCCAGCAGTTCCCAGGGACAGCACTATGGCTACACCTTC. It specifies CASSSQGQHYGYTF.